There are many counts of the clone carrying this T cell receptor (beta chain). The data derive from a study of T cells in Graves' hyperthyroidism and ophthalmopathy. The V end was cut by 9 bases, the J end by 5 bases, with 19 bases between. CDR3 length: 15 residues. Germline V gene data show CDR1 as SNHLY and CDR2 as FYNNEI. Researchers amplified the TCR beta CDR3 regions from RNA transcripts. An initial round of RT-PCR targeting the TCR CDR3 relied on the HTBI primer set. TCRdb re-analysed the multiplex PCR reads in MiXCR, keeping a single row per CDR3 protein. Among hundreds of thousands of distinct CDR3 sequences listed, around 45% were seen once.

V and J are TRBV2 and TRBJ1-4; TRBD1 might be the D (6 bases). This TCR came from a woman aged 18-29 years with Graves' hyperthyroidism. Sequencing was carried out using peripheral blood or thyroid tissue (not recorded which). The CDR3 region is CASGAAGQFNEKLFF. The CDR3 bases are TGTGCCAGTGGAGCCGCCGGACAGTTCAATGAAAAACTGTTTTTT.